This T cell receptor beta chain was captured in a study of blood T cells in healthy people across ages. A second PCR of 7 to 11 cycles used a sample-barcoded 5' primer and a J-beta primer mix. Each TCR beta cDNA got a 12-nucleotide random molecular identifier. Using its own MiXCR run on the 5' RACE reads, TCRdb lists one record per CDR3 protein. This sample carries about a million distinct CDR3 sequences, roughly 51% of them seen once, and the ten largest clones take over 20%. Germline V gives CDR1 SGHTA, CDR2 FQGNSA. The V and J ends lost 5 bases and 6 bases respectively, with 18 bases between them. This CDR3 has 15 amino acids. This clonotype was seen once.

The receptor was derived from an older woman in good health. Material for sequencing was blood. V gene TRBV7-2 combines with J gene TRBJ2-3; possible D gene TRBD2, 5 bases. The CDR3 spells CASSRSVTTYDTQYF. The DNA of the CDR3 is TGTGCCAGCAGCCGAAGCGTGACTACGTACGATACGCAGTATTTT.